The 8 T cell receptor beta chains below were found in one sample sequenced in a study of blood T cell repertoires in COVID-19. Generated by immunoSEQ multiplex PCR, the TCRdb table keeps only in-frame clones and is missing some. The top ten clones hold under 0.75% of a sample with more than 150,000 clones, 75% to 90% of them seen once. The material sequenced was peripheral blood. These receptors originate from a man in his 60s with acute or convalescent COVID-19.

In nucleotides, the CDR3 is TGTGCCAGCAGACCCAGGGGGGATGACTACACCTTC. It is translated as CASRPRGDDYTF. This chain links TRBV5-4 with TRBJ1-2; 7 bases agree with TRBD1. Trimming at V came to 5 bases and at J to 10 bases, leaving 8 bases not matched to a gene. In germline, CDR1 is SGHNT, CDR2 YYREEE (reference sequence). This CDR3 region has 12 residues. Combining the CDR3 with reference TRBV5-4 and TRBJ1-2 gives the whole variable domain ETGVTQSPTHLIKTRGQQVTLRCSSQSGHNTVSWYQQALGQGPQFIFQYYREEENGRGNFPPRFSGLQFPNYSSELNVNALELDDSALYLCASRPRGDDYTFGSGTRLTVV.

V is TRBV5-4 and J is TRBJ1-2; D not resolved. Germline values: CDR1 SGHNT, CDR2 YYREEE (reference sequence). The CDR3 consists of 16 residues. V shed 4 bases and J shed 7 bases, with 23 bases lying between them. The CDR3 DNA sequence: TGTGCCAGCAGCCCCGAAGGTGGGTCCGCGCGGTCTGGCTACACCTTC. This translates into CASSPEGGSARSGYTF.

The V gene is TRBV5-4, the J gene TRBJ2-3, with D perhaps matching TRBD1 (5 bases). CDR1 and CDR2 from the germline V gene are SGHNT and YYREEE (reference sequence). V gave up 0 bases and J gave up 3 bases, with 17 bases separating them. The CDR3 has 17 residues. The CDR3: CASSLGTSRGRTDTQYF. Written as DNA, the CDR3 is TGTGCCAGCAGCTTGGGGACGTCAAGGGGTAGAACAGATACGCAGTATTTT.

This clone occurred a few times. The J gene is TRBJ2-3, the V gene TRBV3-1 (or the pseudogene TRBV3-2); 9 bases are a match to TRBD2. Germline assignment: CDR1 LGHDT and CDR2 YNNKEL (reference sequence). The CDR3 contains 15 residues. V shed 6 bases and J 0 bases; nucleotides not matched to a gene: 4. The CDR3 is CASRPSGRSTDTQYF. In DNA form, the CDR3 reads TGTGCCAGCAGACCAAGCGGGAGGAGCACAGATACGCAGTATTTT.

The chain has TRBV7-2 and TRBJ1-1; D not resolved. V lost 1 base, J lost 0 bases, and 9 bases lay in between. The CDR3 extends over 15 amino acids. Germline CDR1 and CDR2: SGHTA and FQGNSA. CDR3 nucleotides: TGTGCCAGCAGCTTAGGCGGGGTAATGAACACTGAAGCTTTCTTT. This sequence encodes CASSLGGVMNTEAFF.

V gene TRBV19 combines with J gene TRBJ1-2, with TRBD1 matching over 7 bases. There are 15 residues in the CDR3. The germline gives CDR1 LNHDA, CDR2 SQIVND (reference sequence). The V segment lost 2 bases and the J segment 1 base; nucleotides outside the gene matches: 4. CDR3 protein: CASSITRGLNYGYTF. CDR3 coding DNA: TGTGCCAGTAGTATAACTAGGGGGCTTAACTATGGCTACACCTTC.

This sequence joins TRBV2 and TRBJ2-3; the D gene is possibly TRBD1 (6 bases). V was pared by 4 bases and J by 2 bases, with 13 bases between. The germline V gene has CDR1 SNHLY and CDR2 FYNNEI. This CDR3 is built from 15 residues. CDR3 DNA sequence: TGTGCCAGCAGTGGAGACAGGTATAACACAGATACGCAGTATTTT. Protein product: CASSGDRYNTDTQYF. The full variable domain, with the rest looked up from reference TRBV2 and TRBJ2-3, is EPEVTQTPSHQVTQMGQEVILRCVPISNHLYFYWYRQILGQKVEFLVSFYNNEISEKSEIFDDQFSVERPDGSNFTLKIRSTKLEDSAMYFCASSGDRYNTDTQYFGPGTRLTVL.

This sequence joins TRBV12-3 or TRBV12-4 and TRBJ2-1, with 7 positions matching TRBD2. The CDR3 covers 13 residues. The ends lost 5 bases at V and 9 bases at J; junction bases unmatched: 7. The CDR3 spells CASSTLGGIEQFF. The CDR3 DNA reads as TGTGCCAGCAGTACCTTGGGGGGGATTGAGCAGTTCTTC.